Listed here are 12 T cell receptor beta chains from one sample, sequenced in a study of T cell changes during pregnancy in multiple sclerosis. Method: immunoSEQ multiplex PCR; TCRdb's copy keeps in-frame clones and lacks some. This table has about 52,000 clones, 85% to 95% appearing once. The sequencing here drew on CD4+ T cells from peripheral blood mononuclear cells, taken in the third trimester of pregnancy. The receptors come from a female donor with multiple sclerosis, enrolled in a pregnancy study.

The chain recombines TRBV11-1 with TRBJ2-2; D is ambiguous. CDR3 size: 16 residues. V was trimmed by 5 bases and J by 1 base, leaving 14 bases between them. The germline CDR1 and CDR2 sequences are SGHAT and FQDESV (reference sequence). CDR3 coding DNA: TGTGCCAGCAGCCTACTCCGCGGTCGGAACACCGGGGAGCTGTTTTTT. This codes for CASSLLRGRNTGELFF. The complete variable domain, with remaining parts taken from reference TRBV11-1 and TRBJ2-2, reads EAEVAQSPRYKITEKSQAVAFWCDPISGHATLYWYRQILGQGPELLVQFQDESVVDDSQLPKDRFSAERLKGVDSTLKIQPAELGDSAMYLCASSLLRGRNTGELFFGEGSRLTVL.

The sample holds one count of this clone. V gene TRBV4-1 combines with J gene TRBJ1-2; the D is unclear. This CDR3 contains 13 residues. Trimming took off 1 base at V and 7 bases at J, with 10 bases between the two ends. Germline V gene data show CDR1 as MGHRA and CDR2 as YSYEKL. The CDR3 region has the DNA TGCGCCAGCAGCCAAGTCGGTCTCGCTGGCTACACCTTC. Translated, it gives CASSQVGLAGYTF.

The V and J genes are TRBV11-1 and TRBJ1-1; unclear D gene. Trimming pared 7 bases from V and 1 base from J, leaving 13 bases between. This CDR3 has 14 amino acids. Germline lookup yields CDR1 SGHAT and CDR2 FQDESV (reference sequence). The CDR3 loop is CASTRGGWNTEAFF. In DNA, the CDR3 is TGTGCCAGCACCCGAGGTGGTTGGAACACTGAAGCTTTCTTT.

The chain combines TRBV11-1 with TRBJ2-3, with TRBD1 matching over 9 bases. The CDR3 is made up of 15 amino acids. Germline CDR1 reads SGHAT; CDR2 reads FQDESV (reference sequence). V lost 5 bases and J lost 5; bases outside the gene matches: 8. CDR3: CASSRRTGAEDTQYF. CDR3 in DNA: TGTGCCAGCAGCCGAAGGACAGGGGCGGAAGATACGCAGTATTTT.

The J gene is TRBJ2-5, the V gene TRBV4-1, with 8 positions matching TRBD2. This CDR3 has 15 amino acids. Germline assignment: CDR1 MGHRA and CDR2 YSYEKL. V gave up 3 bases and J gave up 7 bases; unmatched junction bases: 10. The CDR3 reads CASSQMSGLEGTQYF. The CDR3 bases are TGCGCCAGCAGCCAGATGTCGGGACTAGAAGGGACCCAGTACTTC.

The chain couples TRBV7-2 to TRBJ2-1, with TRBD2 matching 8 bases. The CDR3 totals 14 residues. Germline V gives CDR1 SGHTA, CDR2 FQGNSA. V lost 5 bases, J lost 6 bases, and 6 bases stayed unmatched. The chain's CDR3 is CASSPQAGVNEQFF. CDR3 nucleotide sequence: TGTGCCAGCAGCCCCCAAGCGGGGGTCAATGAGCAGTTCTTC.

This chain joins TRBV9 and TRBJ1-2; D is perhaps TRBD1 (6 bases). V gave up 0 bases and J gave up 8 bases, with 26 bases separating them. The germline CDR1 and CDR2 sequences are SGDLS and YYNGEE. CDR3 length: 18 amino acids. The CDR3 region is CASSVDAVGAGAWSGYTF. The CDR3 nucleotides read TGTGCCAGCAGCGTAGACGCCGTGGGGGCAGGGGCGTGGTCCGGCTACACCTTC.

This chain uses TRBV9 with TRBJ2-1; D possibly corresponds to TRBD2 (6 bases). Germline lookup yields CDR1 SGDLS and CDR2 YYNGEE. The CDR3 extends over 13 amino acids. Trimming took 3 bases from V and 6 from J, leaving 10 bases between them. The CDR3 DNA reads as TGTGCCAGCAGCGAGGACTATTCCAATGAGCAGTTCTTC. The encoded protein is CASSEDYSNEQFF. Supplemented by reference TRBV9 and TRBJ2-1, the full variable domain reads DSGVTQTPKHLITATGQRVTLRCSPRSGDLSVYWYQQSLDQGLQFLIQYYNGEERAKGNILERFSAQQFPDLHSELNLSSLELGDSALYFCASSEDYSNEQFFGPGTRLTVL.

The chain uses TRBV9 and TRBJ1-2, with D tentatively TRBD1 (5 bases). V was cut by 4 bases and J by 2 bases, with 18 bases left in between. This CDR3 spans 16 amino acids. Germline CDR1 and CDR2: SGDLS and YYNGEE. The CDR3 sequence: CASSPDGWGGNYGYTF. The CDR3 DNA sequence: TGTGCCAGCAGCCCGGATGGGTGGGGGGGGAACTATGGCTACACCTTC.

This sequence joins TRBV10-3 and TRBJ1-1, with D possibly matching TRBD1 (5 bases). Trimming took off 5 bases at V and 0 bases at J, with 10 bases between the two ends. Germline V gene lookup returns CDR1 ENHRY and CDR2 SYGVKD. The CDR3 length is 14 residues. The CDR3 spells CAISPGLMNTEAFF. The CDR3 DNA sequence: TGTGCCATCAGTCCGGGACTGATGAACACTGAAGCTTTCTTT.

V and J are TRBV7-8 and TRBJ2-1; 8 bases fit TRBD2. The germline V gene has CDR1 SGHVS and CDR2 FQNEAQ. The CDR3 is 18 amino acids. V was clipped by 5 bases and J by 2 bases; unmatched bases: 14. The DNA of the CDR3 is TGTGCCAGCAGCCCCCATGTTTTGCGGGGGGCTACCTACAATGAGCAGTTCTTC. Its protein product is CASSPHVLRGATYNEQFF.

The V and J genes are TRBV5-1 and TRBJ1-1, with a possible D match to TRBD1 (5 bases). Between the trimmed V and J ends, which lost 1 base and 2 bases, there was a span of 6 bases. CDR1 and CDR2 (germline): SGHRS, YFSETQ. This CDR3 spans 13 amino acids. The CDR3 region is CASSLTGNTEAFF. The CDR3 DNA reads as TGCGCCAGCAGCTTGACAGGCAACACTGAAGCTTTCTTT.